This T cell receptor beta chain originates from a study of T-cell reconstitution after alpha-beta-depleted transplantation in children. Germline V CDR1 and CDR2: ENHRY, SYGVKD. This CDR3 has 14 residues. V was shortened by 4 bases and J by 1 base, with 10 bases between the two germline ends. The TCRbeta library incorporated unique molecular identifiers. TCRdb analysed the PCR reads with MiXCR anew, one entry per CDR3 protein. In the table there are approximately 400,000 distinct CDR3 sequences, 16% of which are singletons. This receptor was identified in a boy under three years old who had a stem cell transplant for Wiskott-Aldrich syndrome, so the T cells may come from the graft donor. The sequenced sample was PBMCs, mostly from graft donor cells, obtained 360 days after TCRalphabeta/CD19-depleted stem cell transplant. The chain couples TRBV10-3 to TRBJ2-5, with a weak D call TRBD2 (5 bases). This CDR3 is CAISATGSQETQYF. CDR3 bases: TGTGCCATCAGTGCCACGGGGAGCCAAGAGACCCAGTACTTC.